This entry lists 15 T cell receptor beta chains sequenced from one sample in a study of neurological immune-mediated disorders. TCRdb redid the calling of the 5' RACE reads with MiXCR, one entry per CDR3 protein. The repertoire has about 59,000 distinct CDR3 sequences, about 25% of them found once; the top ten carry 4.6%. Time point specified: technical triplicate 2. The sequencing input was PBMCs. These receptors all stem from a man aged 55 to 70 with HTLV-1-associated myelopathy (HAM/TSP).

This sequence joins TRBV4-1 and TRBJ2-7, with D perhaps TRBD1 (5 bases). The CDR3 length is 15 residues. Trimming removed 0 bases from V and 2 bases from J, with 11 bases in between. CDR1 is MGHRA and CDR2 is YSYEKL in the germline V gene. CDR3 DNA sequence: TGCGCCAGCAGCCAAGAAGGGGCCACTGCCTACGAGCAGTACTTC. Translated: CASSQEGATAYEQYF.

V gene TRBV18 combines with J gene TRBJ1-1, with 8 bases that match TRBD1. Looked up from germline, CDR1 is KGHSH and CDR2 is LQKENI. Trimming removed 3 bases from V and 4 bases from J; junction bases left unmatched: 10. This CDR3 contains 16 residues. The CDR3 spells CASSPNRQGASTEAFF. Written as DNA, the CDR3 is TGTGCCAGCTCACCGAATCGGCAGGGGGCGAGCACTGAAGCTTTCTTT.

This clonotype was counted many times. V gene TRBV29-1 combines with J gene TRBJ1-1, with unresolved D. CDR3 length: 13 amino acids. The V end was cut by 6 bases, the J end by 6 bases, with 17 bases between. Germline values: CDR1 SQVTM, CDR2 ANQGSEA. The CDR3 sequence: CSVIAAGDAEAFF. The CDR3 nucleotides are TGCAGCGTGATCGCGGCAGGTGACGCTGAAGCTTTCTTT.

The CDR3 here is CASSITGGASQPQHF. For the CDR3, the DNA is TGTGCCAGCAGTATCACAGGGGGCGCTTCTCAGCCCCAGCATTTT. The chain employs TRBV12-3 or TRBV12-4 and TRBJ1-5, with 9 bases lining up with TRBD1. Germline trimming cut 5 bases from V and 6 bases from J; bases unmatched to any gene: 8. The CDR3 is 15 amino acids.

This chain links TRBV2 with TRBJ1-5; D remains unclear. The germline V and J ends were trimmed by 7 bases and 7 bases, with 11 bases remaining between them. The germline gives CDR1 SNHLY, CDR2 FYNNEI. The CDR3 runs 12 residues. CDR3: CASTRLGQPQHF. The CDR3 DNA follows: TGTGCCAGCACTCGGTTGGGGCAGCCCCAGCATTTT.

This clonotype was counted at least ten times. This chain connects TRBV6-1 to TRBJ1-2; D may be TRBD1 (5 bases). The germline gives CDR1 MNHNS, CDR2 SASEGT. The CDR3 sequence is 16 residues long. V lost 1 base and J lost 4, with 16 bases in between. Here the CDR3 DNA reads TGTGCCAGCAGTGAAGAACCCCCCGGGGGTTTCTATGGCTACACCTTC. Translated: CASSEEPPGGFYGYTF.

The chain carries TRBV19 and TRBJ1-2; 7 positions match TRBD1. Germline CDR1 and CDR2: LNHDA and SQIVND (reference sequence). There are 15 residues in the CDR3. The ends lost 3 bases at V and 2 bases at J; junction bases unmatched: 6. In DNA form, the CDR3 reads TGTGCCAGTAGTATGGGTAGACAGGGAAACTATGGCTACACCTTC. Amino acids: CASSMGRQGNYGYTF.

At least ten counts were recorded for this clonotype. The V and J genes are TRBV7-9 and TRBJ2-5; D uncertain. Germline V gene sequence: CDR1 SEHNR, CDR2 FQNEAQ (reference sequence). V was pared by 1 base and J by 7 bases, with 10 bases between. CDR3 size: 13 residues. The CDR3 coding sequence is TGTGCCAGCAGCTTAGACGGCCTGGGGACCCAGTACTTC. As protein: CASSLDGLGTQYF.

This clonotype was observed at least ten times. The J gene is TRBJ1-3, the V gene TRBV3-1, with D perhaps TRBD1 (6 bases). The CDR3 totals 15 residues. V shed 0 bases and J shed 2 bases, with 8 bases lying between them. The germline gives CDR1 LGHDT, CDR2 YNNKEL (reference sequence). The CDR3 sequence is CASSQEGGAGNTIYF. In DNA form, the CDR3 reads TGTGCCAGCAGCCAAGAAGGGGGAGCTGGAAACACCATATATTTT.

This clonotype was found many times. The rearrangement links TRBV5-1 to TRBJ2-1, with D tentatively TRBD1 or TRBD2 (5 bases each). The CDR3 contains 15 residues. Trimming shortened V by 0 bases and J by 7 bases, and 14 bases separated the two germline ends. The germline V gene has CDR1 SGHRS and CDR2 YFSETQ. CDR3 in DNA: TGCGCCAGCAGCTTGGAGTTCGGGGCGGGTAATGAGCAGTTCTTC. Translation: CASSLEFGAGNEQFF. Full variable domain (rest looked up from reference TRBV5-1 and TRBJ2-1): KAGVTQTPRYLIKTRGQQVTLSCSPISGHRSVSWYQQTPGQGLQFLFEYFSETQRNKGNFPGRFSGRQFSNSRSEMNVSTLELGDSALYLCASSLEFGAGNEQFFGPGTRLTVL.

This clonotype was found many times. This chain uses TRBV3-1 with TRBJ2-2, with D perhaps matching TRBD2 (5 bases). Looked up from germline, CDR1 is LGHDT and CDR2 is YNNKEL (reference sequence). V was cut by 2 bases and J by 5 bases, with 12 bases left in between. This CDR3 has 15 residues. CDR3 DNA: TGTGCCAGCAGCCAACAACCGGGGAGTACCGGGGAGCTGTTTTTT. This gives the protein CASSQQPGSTGELFF.

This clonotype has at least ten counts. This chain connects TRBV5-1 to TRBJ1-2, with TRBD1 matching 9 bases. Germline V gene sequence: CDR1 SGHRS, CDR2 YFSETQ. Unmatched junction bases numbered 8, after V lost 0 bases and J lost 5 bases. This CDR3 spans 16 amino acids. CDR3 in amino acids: CASSLGPGQGTYGYTF. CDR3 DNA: TGCGCCAGCAGCTTGGGACCGGGACAGGGTACTTATGGCTACACCTTC.

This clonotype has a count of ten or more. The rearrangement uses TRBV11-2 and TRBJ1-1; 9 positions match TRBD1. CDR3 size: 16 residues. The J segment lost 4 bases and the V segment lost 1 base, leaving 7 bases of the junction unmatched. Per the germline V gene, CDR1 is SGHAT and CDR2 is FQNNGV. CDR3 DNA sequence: TGTGCCAGCAGCTTAGGGACGGGGGGACAGGGCACTGAAGCTTTCTTT. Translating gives CASSLGTGGQGTEAFF.

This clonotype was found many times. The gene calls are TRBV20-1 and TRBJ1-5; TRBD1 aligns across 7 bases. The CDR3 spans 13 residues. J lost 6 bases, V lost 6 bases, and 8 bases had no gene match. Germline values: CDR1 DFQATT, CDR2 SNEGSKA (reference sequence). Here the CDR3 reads CSASDRVTQPQHF. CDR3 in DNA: TGCAGTGCGTCAGACAGGGTTACTCAGCCCCAGCATTTT.

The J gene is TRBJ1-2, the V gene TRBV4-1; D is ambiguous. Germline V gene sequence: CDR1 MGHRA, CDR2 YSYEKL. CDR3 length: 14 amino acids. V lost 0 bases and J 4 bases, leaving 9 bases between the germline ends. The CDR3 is CASSQDTSGYGYTF. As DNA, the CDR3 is TGCGCCAGCAGCCAAGATACCAGTGGCTATGGCTACACCTTC.